This T cell receptor beta chain was observed in a study of blood T cell repertoires in COVID-19. Study as a whole: Acute-phase and convalescent COVID-19 samples originated in the United States, Italy and Spain.

The table came from immunoSEQ multiplex PCR; TCRdb's copy has only in-frame clones and leaves some out. This sample has some 400,000 clones, with 80% to 90% found just once. This CDR3 comprises 12 residues. Looked up from germline, CDR1 is LNHDA and CDR2 is SQIVND (reference sequence). V lost 7 bases and J 5 bases, leaving 11 bases between the germline ends. In terms of age and location, participants ranged from roughly 18 to 100 years and lived in about two dozen US areas. Cohort placement rested on clinical history that participants reported themselves. All recovered Cohort 3 donors got two negative PCRs, got clearance, or saw symptom resolution.

This receptor was taken from a man younger than 45 who had recovered from COVID-19. Sequenced material: PBMCs or T cells enriched from blood (not recorded which). The J gene is TRBJ2-5, the V gene TRBV19, with D unresolved. This CDR3 reads CASTGFDETQYF. The CDR3, as DNA: TGTGCCAGTACCGGGTTTGACGAGACCCAGTACTTC. The whole variable domain, filled in from reference TRBV19 and TRBJ2-5, reads DGGITQSPKYLFRKEGQNVTLSCEQNLNHDAMYWYRQDPGQGLRLIYYSQIVNDFQKGDIAEGYSVSREKKESFPLTVTSAQKNPTAFYLCASTGFDETQYFGPGTRLLVL.